The clone carrying this T cell receptor beta chain was observed many times. Its specificity is unknown. This CDR3 has 12 residues. V was clipped by 6 bases and J by 3 bases, with 12 bases between them. Germline-derived CDR1 and CDR2 are DFQATT and SNEGSKA (reference sequence). Certain patients, namely those with other autoimmune diseases, uncontrolled infections, pregnancy or lactation, were excluded. Clinicians made diagnoses from clinical symptoms, serum thyroxine, TRAb, thyroid ultrasound and orbital computed tomography. The TCR beta CDR3 regions underwent amplification from RNA transcripts. HTBI-primed RT-PCR formed the first round, and a multiplex PCR formed the second. In TCRdb, the multiplex PCR reads were re-called with MiXCR into one record per CDR3 protein. The data contain about 550,000 distinct CDR3 sequences, 35% to 40% of them singletons. The sample is drawn from a study of Graves' ophthalmopathy and Graves' hyperthyroidism. Overall study findings and caveats: The authors also found most expanded thyroid clonotypes above 0.001 frequency in blood. It was with 65% to 71% sensitivity and about 72% specificity that the model predicted ophthalmopathy progression.

The sequenced sample consisted of peripheral blood or thyroid tissue (not recorded which). This receptor was identified in an adult man with Graves' hyperthyroidism. The chain joins TRBV20-1 to TRBJ2-7; D might be TRBD1 or TRBD2, each matching 5 bases. CDR3 bases: TGCAGTGCGGGGGACGGAAGCTACGAGCAGTACTTC. Its protein is CSAGDGSYEQYF.